The rows below give T cell receptor beta chains drawn from one sample of a study of chemoradiotherapy in HPV16-positive cancers. Method: immunoSEQ multiplex PCR; TCRdb's copy keeps in-frame clones and lacks some. The sample includes 25,000 to 35,000 clones, approximately 91% of them seen just once. Sequenced here: blood, sampled from a patient who underwent chemoradiotherapy. All receptors derive from a human donor with HPV-associated anogenital cancer. Each CDR3 is given without its conserved first and last residue. The D gene is left open where the match is weak.

j_gene | v_gene | d_gene | CDR3aa
TRBJ2-1 | TRBV7-6 | NA | ASSPEDHLEQF
TRBJ1-1 | TRBV7-9 | TRBD1 | ATQQGPGTEAF
TRBJ1-2 | TRBV10-3 | NA | ATQGAGTPANYGYT
TRBJ2-1 | TRBV6-5 | NA | ASSYGGGASNEQF
TRBJ2-3 | TRBV7-9 | TRBD2 | ASSLDSGGGTDTQY
TRBJ1-6 | TRBV9 | NA | ASSSEPTGNSPLH
TRBJ2-3 | TRBV19 | NA | ASSFGSDTQY
TRBJ2-7 | TRBV15 | NA | ATSRDPPGRYEQY
TRBJ1-4 | TRBV6-6 | TRBD1 | ASREGQGEIEKLF
TRBJ1-2 | TRBV2 | NA | ASSQQGTDYGYT
TRBJ1-4 | TRBV10-3 | NA | AISPGGSNTNEKLF
TRBJ2-7 | TRBV6-5 | NA | ASSYSQGGEQY
TRBJ2-7 | TRBV23-1 | TRBD1 | ASSQTRDRSSYEQY
TRBJ2-3 | TRBV15 | NA | ATSRLHGNTQY
TRBJ1-4 | TRBV4-2 | TRBD1 | ASSLEGDRGDEKLF
TRBJ1-5 | TRBV2 | TRBD1 | ASSYGWGPGGFCNQPQH
TRBJ1-4 | TRBV7-9 | NA | ASSLGTKGANEKLF
TRBJ2-5 | TRBV2 | NA | ASSGGWGETQY
TRBJ2-7 | TRBV21-1 | NA | ASSPRSSYEQY
TRBJ1-1 | TRBV6-1 | NA | ASSNLWGPNTEAF